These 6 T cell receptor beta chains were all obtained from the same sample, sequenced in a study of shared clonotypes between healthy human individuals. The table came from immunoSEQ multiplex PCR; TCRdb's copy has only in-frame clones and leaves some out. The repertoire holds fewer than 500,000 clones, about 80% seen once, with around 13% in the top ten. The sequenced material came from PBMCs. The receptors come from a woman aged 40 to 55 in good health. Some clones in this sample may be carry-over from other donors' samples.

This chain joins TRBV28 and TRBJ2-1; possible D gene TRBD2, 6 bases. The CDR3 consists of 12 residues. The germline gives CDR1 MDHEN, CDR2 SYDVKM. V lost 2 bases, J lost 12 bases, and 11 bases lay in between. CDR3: CASSLGGKGQFF. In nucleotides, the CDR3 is TGTGCCAGCAGTTTAGGGGGGAAGGGGCAGTTCTTC.

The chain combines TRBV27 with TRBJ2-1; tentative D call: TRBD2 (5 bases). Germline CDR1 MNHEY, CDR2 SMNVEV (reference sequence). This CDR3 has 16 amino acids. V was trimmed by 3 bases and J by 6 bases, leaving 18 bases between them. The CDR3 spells CASSLRADNWGNEQFF. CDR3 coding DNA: TGTGCCAGCAGTTTGCGGGCCGACAATTGGGGCAATGAGCAGTTCTTC.

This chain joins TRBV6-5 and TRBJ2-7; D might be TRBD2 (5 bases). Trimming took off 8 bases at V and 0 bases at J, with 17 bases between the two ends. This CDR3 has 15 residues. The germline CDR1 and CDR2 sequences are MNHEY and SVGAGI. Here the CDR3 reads CASLFSVDSSYEQYF. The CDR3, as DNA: TGTGCCAGCCTTTTTAGCGTTGATAGCTCCTACGAGCAGTACTTC.

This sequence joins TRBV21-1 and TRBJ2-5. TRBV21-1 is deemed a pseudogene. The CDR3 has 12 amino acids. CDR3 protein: CASSKREETQYF. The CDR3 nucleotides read TGTGCCAGCAGCAAAAGGGAAGAGACCCAGTACTTC.

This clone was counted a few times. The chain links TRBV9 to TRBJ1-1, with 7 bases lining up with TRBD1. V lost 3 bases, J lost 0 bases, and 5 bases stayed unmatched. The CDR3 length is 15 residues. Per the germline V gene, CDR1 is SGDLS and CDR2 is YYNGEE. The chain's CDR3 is CASSAGGQMNTEAFF. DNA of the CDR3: TGTGCCAGCAGCGCTGGGGGACAGATGAACACTGAAGCTTTCTTT. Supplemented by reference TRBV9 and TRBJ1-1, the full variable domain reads DSGVTQTPKHLITATGQRVTLRCSPRSGDLSVYWYQQSLDQGLQFLIQYYNGEERAKGNILERFSAQQFPDLHSELNLSSLELGDSALYFCASSAGGQMNTEAFFGQGTRLTVV.

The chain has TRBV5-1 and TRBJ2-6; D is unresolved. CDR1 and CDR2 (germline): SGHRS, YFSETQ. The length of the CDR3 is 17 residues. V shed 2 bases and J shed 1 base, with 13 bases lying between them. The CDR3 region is CASSFTASSSGANVLTF. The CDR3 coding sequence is TGCGCCAGCAGCTTCACAGCCTCCTCTTCTGGGGCCAACGTCCTGACTTTC.